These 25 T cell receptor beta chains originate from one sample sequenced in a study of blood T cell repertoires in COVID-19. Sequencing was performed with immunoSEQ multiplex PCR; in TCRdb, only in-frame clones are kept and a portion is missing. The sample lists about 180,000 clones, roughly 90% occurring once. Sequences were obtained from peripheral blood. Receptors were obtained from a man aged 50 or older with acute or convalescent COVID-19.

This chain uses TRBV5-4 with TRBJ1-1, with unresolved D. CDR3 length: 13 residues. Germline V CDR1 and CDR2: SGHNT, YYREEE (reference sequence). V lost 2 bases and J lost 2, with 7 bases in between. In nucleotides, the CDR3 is TGTGCCAGCAGCTTAACATCAAACACTGAAGCTTTCTTT. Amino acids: CASSLTSNTEAFF. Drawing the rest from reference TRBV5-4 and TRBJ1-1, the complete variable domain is ETGVTQSPTHLIKTRGQQVTLRCSSQSGHNTVSWYQQALGQGPQFIFQYYREEENGRGNFPPRFSGLQFPNYSSELNVNALELDDSALYLCASSLTSNTEAFFGQGTRLTVV.

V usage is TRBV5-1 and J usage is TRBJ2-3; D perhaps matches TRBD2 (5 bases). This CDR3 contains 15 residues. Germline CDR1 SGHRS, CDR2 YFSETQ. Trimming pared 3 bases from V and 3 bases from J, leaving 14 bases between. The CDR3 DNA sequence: TGCGCCAGCAGCTACCCGAGTAGCGTTACAGATACGCAGTATTTT. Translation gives CASSYPSSVTDTQYF.

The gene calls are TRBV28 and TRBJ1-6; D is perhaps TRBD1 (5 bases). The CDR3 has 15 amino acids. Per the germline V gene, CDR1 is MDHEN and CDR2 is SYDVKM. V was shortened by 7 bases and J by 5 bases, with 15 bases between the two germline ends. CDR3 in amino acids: CASTNRRGNNSPLHF. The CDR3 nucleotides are TGTGCCAGCACCAATAGAAGGGGCAATAATTCACCCCTCCACTTT.

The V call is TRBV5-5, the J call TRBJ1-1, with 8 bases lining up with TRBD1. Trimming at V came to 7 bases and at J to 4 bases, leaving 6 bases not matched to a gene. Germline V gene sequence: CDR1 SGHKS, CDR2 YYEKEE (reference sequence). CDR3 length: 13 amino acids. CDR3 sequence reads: CASGQGAGTEAFF. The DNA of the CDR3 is TGTGCCAGCGGCCAGGGGGCAGGCACTGAAGCTTTCTTT.

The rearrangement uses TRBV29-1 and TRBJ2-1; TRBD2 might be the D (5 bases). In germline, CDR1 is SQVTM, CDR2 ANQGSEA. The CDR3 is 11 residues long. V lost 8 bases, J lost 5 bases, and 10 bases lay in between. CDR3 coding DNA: TGCAGCTGCGGGCGACACAATGAGCAGTTCTTC. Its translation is CSCGRHNEQFF.

The DNA of the CDR3 is TGTGCCAGCAGCTTAGTAATCCCTGACAGGGGGCACACCGGGGAGCTGTTTTTT. Protein sequence: CASSLVIPDRGHTGELFF. This chain joins TRBV7-6 and TRBJ2-2, with 10 bases aligning to TRBD1. V was pared by 1 base and J by 3 bases, with 8 bases of the junction left unmatched. This CDR3 has 18 amino acids. In germline, CDR1 is SGHVS, CDR2 FNYEAQ.

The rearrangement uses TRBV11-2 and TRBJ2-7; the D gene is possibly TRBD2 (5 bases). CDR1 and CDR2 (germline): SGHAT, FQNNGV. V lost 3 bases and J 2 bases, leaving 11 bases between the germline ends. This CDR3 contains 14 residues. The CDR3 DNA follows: TGTGCCAGCAGCTTCGAGTGGGAGACCTACGAGCAGTACTTC. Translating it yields CASSFEWETYEQYF.

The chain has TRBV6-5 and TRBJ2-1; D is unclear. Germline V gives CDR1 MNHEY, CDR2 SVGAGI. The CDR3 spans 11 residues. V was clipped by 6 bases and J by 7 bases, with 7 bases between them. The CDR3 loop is CASRSVNEQFF. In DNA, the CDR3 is TGTGCCAGCAGAAGCGTGAATGAGCAGTTCTTC.

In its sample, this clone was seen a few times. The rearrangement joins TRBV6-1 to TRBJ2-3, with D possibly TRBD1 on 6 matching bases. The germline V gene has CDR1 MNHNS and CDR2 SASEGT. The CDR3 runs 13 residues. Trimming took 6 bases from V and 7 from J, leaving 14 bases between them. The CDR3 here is CASSSTGPNTQYF. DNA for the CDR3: TGTGCCAGCAGCTCGACAGGTCCCAATACGCAGTATTTT.

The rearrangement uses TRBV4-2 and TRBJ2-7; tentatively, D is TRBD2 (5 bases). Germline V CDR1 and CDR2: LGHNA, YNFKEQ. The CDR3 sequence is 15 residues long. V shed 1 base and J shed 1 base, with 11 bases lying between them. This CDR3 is CASSQGADLSYEQYF. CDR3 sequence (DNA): TGTGCCAGCAGCCAAGGCGCGGACTTATCCTACGAGCAGTACTTC.

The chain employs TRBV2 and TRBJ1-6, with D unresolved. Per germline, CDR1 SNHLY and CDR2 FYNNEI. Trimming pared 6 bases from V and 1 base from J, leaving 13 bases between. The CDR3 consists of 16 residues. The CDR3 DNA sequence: TGTGCCAGCAGAGCCCACGAGTTATCCTATAATTCACCCCTCCACTTT. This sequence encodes CASRAHELSYNSPLHF.

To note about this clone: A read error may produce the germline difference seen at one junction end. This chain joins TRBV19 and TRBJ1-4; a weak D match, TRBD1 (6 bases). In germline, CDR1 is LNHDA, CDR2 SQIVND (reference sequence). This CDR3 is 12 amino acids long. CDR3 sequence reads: CASSLEGGALFF. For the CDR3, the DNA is TGTGCCAGTAGTCTAGAGGGGGGAGCACTGTTTTTT.

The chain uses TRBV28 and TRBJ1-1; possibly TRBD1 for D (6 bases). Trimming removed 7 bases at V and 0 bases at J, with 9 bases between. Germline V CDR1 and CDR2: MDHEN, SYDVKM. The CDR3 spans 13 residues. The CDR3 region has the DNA TGTGCCAGCACGGACAGTTTGAACACTGAAGCTTTCTTT. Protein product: CASTDSLNTEAFF.

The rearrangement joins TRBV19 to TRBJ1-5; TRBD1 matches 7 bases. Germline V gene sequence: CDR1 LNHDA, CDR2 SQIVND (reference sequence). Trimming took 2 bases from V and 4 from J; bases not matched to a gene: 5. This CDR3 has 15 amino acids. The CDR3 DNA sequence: TGTGCCAGTAGTATATTCGTGACAGGGAATCAGCCCCAGCATTTT. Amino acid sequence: CASSIFVTGNQPQHF. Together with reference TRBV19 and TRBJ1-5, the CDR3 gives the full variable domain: DGGITQSPKYLFRKEGQNVTLSCEQNLNHDAMYWYRQDPGQGLRLIYYSQIVNDFQKGDIAEGYSVSREKKESFPLTVTSAQKNPTAFYLCASSIFVTGNQPQHFGDGTRLSIL.

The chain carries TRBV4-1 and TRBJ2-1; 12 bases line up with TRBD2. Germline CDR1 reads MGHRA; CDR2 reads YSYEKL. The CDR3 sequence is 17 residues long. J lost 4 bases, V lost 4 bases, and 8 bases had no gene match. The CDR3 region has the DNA TGCGCCAGCAGCCGTTACCTAGCGGGAGGGCCATACAATGAGCAGTTCTTC. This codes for CASSRYLAGGPYNEQFF.

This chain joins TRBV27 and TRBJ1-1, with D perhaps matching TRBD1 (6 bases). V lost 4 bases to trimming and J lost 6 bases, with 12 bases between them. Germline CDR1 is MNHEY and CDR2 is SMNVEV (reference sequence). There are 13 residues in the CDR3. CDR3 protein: CASSSGTLAEAFF. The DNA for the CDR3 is TGTGCCAGCAGTTCCGGGACACTTGCTGAAGCTTTCTTT.

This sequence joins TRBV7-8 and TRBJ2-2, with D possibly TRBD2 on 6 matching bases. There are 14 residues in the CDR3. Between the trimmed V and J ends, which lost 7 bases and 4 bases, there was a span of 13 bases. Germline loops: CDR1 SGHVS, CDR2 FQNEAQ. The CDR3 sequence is CASTRDFSTGELFF. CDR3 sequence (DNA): TGTGCCAGCACCCGGGACTTTTCCACCGGGGAGCTGTTTTTT.

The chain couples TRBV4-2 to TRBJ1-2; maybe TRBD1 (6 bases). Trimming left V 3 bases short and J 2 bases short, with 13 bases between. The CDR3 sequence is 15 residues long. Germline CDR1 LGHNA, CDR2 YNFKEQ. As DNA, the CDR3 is TGTGCCAGCAGCCAGAGGCCACAGGGAAACTATGGCTACACCTTC. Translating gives CASSQRPQGNYGYTF.

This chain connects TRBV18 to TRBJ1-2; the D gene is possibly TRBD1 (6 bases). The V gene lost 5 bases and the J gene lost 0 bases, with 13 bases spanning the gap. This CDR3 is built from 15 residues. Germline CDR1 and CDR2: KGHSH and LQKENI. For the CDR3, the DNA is TGTGCCAGCTCAATCGGGGGGCAGTCTAACTATGGCTACACCTTC. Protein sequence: CASSIGGQSNYGYTF.

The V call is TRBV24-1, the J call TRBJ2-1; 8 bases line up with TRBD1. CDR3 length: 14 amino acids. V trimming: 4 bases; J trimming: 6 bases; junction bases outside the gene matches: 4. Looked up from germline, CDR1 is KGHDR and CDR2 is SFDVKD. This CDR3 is CATSETGTGNEQFF. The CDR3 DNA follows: TGTGCCACCAGTGAAACCGGGACAGGCAATGAGCAGTTCTTC.

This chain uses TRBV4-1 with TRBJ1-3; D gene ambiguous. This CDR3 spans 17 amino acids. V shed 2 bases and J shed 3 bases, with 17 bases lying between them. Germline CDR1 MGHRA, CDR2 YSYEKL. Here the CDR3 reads CASSQTRNSGFGNTIYF. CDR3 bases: TGCGCCAGCAGCCAAACCCGAAACTCAGGATTTGGAAACACCATATATTTT.

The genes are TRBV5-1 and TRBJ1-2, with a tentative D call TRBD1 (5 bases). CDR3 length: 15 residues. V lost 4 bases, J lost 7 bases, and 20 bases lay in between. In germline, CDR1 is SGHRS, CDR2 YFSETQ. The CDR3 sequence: CASSRQGAVGGGYTF. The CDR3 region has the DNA TGCGCCAGCAGCCGGCAGGGCGCGGTAGGTGGTGGCTACACCTTC. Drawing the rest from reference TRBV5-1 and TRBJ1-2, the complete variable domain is KAGVTQTPRYLIKTRGQQVTLSCSPISGHRSVSWYQQTPGQGLQFLFEYFSETQRNKGNFPGRFSGRQFSNSRSEMNVSTLELGDSALYLCASSRQGAVGGGYTFGSGTRLTVV.

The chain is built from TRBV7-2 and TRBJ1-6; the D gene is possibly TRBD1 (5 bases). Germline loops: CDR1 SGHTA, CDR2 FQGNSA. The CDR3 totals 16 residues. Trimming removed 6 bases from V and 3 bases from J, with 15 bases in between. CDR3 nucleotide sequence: TGTGCCAGCAGGGGGGAGGGAAGGATCTATAATTCACCCCTCCACTTT. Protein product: CASRGEGRIYNSPLHF.

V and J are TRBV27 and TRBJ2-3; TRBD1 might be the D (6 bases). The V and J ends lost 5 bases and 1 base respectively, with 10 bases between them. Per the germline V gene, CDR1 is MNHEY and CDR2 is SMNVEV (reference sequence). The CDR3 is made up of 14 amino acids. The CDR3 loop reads CASSRGIGTDTQYF. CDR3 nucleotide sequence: TGTGCCAGCAGTAGGGGGATCGGCACAGATACGCAGTATTTT.

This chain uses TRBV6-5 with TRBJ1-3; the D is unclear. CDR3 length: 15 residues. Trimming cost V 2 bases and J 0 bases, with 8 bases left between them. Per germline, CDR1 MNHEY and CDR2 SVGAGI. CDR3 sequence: CASSYDSYSGNTIYF. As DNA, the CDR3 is TGTGCCAGCAGTTACGACTCATACTCTGGAAACACCATATATTTT.